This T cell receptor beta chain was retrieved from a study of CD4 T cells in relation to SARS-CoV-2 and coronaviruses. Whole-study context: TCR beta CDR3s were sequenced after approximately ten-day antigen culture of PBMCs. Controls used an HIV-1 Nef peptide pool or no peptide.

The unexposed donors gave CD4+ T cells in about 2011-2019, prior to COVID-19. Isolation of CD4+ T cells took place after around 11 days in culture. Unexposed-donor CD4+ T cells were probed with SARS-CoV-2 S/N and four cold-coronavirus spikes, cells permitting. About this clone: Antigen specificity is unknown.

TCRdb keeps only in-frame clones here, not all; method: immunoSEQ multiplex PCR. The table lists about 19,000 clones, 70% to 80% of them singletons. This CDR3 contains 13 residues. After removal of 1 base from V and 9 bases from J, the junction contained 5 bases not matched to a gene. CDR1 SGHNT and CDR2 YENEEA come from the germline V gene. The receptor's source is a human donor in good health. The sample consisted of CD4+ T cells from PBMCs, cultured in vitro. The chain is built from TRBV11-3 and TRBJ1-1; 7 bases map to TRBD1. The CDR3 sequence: CASSLGETGQAFF. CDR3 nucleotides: TGTGCCAGCAGCTTAGGAGAGACAGGGCAAGCTTTCTTT.